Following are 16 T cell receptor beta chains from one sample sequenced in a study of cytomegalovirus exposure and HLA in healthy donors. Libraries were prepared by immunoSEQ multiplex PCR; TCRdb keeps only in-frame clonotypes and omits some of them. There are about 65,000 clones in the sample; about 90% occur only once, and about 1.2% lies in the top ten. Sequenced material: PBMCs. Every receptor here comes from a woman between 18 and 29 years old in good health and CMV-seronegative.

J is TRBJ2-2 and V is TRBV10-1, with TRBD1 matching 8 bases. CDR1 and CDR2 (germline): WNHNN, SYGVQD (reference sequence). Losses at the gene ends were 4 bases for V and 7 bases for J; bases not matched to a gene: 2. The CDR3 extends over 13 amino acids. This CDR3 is CASSAGGYGELFF. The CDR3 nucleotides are TGCGCCAGCAGTGCAGGGGGCTACGGGGAGCTGTTTTTT.

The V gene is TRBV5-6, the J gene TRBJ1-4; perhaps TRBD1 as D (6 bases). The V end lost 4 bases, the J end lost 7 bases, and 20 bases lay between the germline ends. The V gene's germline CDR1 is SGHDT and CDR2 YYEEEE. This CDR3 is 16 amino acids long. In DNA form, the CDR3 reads TGTGCCAGCAGCGAAAAGATCCGGGGAGGGGGTGAAAAACTGTTTTTT. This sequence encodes CASSEKIRGGGEKLFF.

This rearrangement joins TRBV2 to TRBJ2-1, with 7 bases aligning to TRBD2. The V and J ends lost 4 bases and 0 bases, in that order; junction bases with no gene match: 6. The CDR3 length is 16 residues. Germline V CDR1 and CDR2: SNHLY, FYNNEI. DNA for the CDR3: TGTGCCAGCAGTGTAAGCGGGGTTAGCTCCTACAATGAGCAGTTCTTC. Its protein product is CASSVSGVSSYNEQFF.

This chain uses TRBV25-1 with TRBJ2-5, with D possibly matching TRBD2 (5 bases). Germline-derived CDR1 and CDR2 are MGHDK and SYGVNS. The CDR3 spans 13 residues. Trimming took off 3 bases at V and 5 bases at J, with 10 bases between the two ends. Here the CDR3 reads CASSDEGGETQYF. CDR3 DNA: TGTGCCAGCAGTGACGAAGGCGGGGAGACCCAGTACTTC.

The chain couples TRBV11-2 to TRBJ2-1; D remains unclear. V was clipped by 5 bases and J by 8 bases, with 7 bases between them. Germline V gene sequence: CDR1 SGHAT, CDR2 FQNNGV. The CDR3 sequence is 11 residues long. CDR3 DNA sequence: TGTGCCAGCAGCCCCTCCTATGAGCAGTTCTTC. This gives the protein CASSPSYEQFF.

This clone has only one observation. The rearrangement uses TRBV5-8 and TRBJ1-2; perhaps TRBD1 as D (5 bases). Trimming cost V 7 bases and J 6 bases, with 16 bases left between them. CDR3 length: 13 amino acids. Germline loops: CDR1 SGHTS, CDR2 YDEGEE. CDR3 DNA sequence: TGTGCCAGCGGTTGGCAGGGCAGGGATGGCTACACCTTC. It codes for CASGWQGRDGYTF.

For the CDR3, the DNA is TGCGCCAGCAGCCATCTAGCGGGGGGGAGGTCCGGGGAGCTGTTTTTT. Translated, it gives CASSHLAGGRSGELFF. The chain is built from TRBV4-1 and TRBJ2-2; the match to TRBD2 covers 12 bases. Germline CDR1 is MGHRA and CDR2 is YSYEKL. J lost 6 bases, V lost 3 bases, and 5 bases had no gene match. The CDR3 runs 16 residues.

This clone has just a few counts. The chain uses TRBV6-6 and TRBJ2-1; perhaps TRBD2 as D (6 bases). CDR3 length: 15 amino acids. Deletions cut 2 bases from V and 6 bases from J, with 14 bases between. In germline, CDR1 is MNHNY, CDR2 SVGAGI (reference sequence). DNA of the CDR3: TGTGCCAGCAGTTACCCGACTTGGGGAGGCAATGAGCAGTTCTTC. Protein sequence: CASSYPTWGGNEQFF.

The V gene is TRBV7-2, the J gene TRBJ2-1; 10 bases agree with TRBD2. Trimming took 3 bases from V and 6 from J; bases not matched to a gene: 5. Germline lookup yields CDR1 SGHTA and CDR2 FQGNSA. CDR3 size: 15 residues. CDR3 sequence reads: CASSFLAGVGNEQFF. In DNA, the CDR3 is TGTGCCAGCAGCTTCCTAGCGGGGGTGGGCAATGAGCAGTTCTTC.

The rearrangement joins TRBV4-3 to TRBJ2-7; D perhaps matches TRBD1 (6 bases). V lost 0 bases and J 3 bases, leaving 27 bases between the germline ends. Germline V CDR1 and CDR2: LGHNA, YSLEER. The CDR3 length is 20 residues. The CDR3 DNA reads TGCGCCAGCAGCCAAGATTGGCAGGGGCACAATTCCGGTCCATTCTACGAGCAGTACTTC. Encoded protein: CASSQDWQGHNSGPFYEQYF.

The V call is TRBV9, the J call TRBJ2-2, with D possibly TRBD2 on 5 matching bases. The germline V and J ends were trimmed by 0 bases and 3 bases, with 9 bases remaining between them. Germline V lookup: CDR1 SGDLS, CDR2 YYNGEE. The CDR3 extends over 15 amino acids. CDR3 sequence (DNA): TGTGCCAGCAGCGTAGTGGGAGCCTACACCGGGGAGCTGTTTTTT. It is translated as CASSVVGAYTGELFF.

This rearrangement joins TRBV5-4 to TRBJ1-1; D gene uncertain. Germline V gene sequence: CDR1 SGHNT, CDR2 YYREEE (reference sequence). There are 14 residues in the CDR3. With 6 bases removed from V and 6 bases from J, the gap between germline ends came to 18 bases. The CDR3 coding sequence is TGTGCCAGCACCCCGCGAGGCCATCCACCTGAAGCTTTCTTT. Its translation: CASTPRGHPPEAFF.

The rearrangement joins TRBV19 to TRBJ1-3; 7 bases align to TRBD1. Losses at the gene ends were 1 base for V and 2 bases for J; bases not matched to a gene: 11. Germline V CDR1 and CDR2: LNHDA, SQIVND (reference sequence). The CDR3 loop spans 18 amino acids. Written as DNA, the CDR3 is TGTGCCAGTAGTATAGTGCGGGACAGCGATTTGACTGGAAACACCATATATTTT. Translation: CASSIVRDSDLTGNTIYF.

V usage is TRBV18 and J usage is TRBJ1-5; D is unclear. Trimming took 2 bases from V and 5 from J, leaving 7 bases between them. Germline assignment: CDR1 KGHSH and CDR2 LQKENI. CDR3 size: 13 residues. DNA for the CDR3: TGTGCCAGCTCACCAGGGAGCGATCAGCCCCAGCATTTT. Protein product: CASSPGSDQPQHF.

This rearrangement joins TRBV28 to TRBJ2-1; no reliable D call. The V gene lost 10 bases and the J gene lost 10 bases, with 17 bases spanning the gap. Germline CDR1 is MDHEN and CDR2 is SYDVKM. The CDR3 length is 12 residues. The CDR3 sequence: CATTPNPREQFF. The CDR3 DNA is TGTGCCACCACCCCCAACCCGAGGGAGCAGTTCTTC.

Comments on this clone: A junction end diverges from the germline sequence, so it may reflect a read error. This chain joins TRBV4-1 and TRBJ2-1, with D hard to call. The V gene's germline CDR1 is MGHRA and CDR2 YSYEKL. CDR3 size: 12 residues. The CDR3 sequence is CASSDGYSEQFF. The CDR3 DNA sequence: TGCGCCAGCAGCGACGGCTACAGTGAGCAGTTCTTC.